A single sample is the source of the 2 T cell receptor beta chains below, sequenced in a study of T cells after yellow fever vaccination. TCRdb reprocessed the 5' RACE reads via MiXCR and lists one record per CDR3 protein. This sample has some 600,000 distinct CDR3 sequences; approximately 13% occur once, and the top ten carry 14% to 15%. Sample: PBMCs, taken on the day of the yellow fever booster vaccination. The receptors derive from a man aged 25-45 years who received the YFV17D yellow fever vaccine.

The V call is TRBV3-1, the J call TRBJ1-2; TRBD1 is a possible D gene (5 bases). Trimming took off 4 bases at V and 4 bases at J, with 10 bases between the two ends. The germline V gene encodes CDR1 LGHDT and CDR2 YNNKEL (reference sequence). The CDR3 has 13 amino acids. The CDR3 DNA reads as TGTGCCAGCAGCCCCCGGGACGGCTATGGCTACACCTTC. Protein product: CASSPRDGYGYTF.

The CDR3 spells CASTDRLAGTYNEQFF. Written as DNA, the CDR3 is TGTGCCAGCACCGACCGACTAGCGGGGACCTACAATGAGCAGTTCTTC. V gene TRBV6-2 or TRBV6-3 combines with J gene TRBJ2-1; 11 bases align to TRBD2. The CDR3 totals 16 residues. Trimming at V came to 7 bases and at J to 2 bases, leaving 7 bases not matched to a gene. The germline V gene has CDR1 MNHEY and CDR2 SVGEGT.